The source of this T cell receptor (beta chain) is a study of monozygotic twins with inflammatory bowel disease. Whole-study results and caveats: Differences in immunosuppressive treatment may have been a source of added variability in patient repertoires. Clonotype sharing was lower in IBD patients than healthy twins, most markedly with disease activity. Subtypes among T cells remained indistinguishable.

With the 5' RACE reads reprocessed, TCRdb shows one record per CDR3 protein and no DNA. The data include around 400,000 distinct CDR3 sequences; the top ten clones carry around 2.4%. Regarding this clonotype: The antigen is undetermined.

The germline V gene encodes CDR1 SGHDN and CDR2 FVKESK. This CDR3 is built from 12 residues. The sequencing sample was made of blood. This sequence was found in a human donor with ulcerative colitis or Crohn's disease, or a healthy co-twin of an affected twin (not recorded which). The chain links TRBV14 to TRBJ2-7. The CDR3: CASSHENYEQYF.